A selection of T cell receptor beta chains follows, all from one sample in a study of cytomegalovirus exposure and HLA in healthy donors. Here immunoSEQ multiplex PCR was the method, and the copy in TCRdb shows in-frame clones only, minus some. The sample records about 190,000 clones, around 90% being singletons. The sample taken for sequencing was PBMCs. The receptors shown here come from a woman younger than 35 in good health and CMV-seronegative. The CDR3 runs from the conserved cysteine through the conserved F or W. A D gene is named only where the DNA matches it firmly. Expanded clones get a size class; other rows say once, few or many, or leave the size out.

>TRBJ2-7|TRBV29-1|.|TRBD1
TGCAGCGCCAAAGGGGGCGCCGAGCAGTACTTC
CSAKGGAEQYF
>TRBJ2-2|TRBV11-3|.|TRBD2
TGTGCCAGCAGCCCAGGACTAGCGGGAGGCTGGGTGGGGACCGGGGAGCTGTTTTTT
CASSPGLAGGWVGTGELFF
>TRBJ1-2|TRBV7-9|.|.
TGTGCCAGCAGCTTAGAGACAGACTATGGCTACACCTTC
CASSLETDYGYTF
>TRBJ2-1|TRBV7-2|few|TRBD1
TGTGCCAGCAGCCGGGACAGGGGTAACAATGAGCAGTTCTTC
CASSRDRGNNEQFF
>TRBJ2-1|TRBV6-1|.|TRBD2
TGTGCCAGCAGTTCGGCCGGGACTAGCGGGACCCTACGGTTCTTC
CASSSAGTSGTLRFF
>TRBJ1-3|TRBV6-5|once|TRBD1
TGTGCCAGCAGTTACAGGGGGCTCTCTGGAAACACCATATATTTT
CASSYRGLSGNTIYF
>TRBJ1-2|TRBV4-3|.|.
TGCGCCAGCAGCCAAGTGGGGCAGTGCAGCTACACCTTC
CASSQVGQCSYTF
>TRBJ1-2|TRBV7-2|.|TRBD1
TGTGCCAGCAGCTTAAGAACAGGGGACGCCTATGGCTACACCTTC
CASSLRTGDAYGYTF
>TRBJ2-5|TRBV7-9|.|TRBD1
TGTGCCAGCAGCCCACCCCGGGACAGCCACCAAGAGACCCAGTACTTC
CASSPPRDSHQETQYF
>TRBJ2-7|TRBV27|.|.
TGTGCCAGCAGTTTAACCAGGGATCCCAGCTACGAGCAGTACTTC
CASSLTRDPSYEQYF
>TRBJ2-1|TRBV28|few|.
TGTGCCAGCAGTTTAACAGGATCCTACAATGAGCAGTTCTTC
CASSLTGSYNEQFF
>TRBJ1-1|TRBV10-3|.|TRBD1
TGTGCCATCAGTGACACGGACAGGGCCGAAGCTTTCTTT
CAISDTDRAEAFF
>TRBJ1-2|TRBV5-4|.|.
TGTGCCAGCAGCCCACAGGGAACATATGGCTACACCTTC
CASSPQGTYGYTF
>TRBJ2-1|TRBV7-8|.|.
TGTGCCAGCAACCTAGCCACATCCTACAATGAGCAGTTCTTC
CASNLATSYNEQFF
>TRBJ2-7|TRBV7-9|.|TRBD2
TGTGCCAGCAGCCCCCCCGGACTAGCGGGAGTTCGCGAGCAGTACTTC
CASSPPGLAGVREQYF
>TRBJ1-6|TRBV30|.|TRBD1
TGTGCCTGGGCGGACAGGAGCTCCTATAATTCACCCCTCCACTTT
CAWADRSSYNSPLHF
>TRBJ2-7|TRBV25-1|.|TRBD1
TGTGCCAGCAGTGAGTGGACAGGTGACTACGAGCAGTACTTC
CASSEWTGDYEQYF
>TRBJ2-7|TRBV9|.|.
TGTGCCAGCAGCCCGGGTCGGGCCTACGAGCAGTACTTC
CASSPGRAYEQYF
>TRBJ1-1|TRBV29-1|few|.
TGCAGCGTTTTGGGCCAGAACACTGAAGCTTTCTTT
CSVLGQNTEAFF
>TRBJ2-7|TRBV5-1|.|TRBD1
TGCGCCAGCAGCGGACAGGGCAGTACCTACGAGCAGTACTTC
CASSGQGSTYEQYF
>TRBJ2-7|TRBV10-2|.|TRBD1
TGCGCCAGCAGGAACCGGGACAGGAAGGGCGAGCAGTACTTC
CASRNRDRKGEQYF
>TRBJ1-2|TRBV19|.|.
TGTGCCAGTAGTATATTCGGCCGGGACTCAGGACTTGGCTACACCTTC
CASSIFGRDSGLGYTF
>TRBJ1-2|TRBV7-6|.|.
TGTGCCAGCAGCAACCCCGGATCGGCCCCAGGGAATGGCTACACCTTC
CASSNPGSAPGNGYTF
>TRBJ2-5|TRBV7-8|.|TRBD2
TGCGCCAGCAGCTTTCCTTTAGCGGGGGAGCAAGAGACCCAGTACTTC
CASSFPLAGEQETQYF
>TRBJ1-2|TRBV27|.|.
TGTGCCAGCAGTCCCCGGGGAGTCGACTATGGCTACACCTTC
CASSPRGVDYGYTF
>TRBJ1-3|TRBV7-9|.|.
TGTGCCTTCTGGGGAGGGAGAAACTCTGGAAACACCATATATTTT
CAFWGGRNSGNTIYF
>TRBJ2-7|TRBV9|.|.
TGTGCCAGCAGCCCCGGGGGGCTAGGGGTTGGCGAGCAGTACTTC
CASSPGGLGVGEQYF
>TRBJ2-7|TRBV19|.|TRBD1
TGTGCCAGTAGTATAACGACAGGGGCCTACGAGCAGTACTTC
CASSITTGAYEQYF
>TRBJ2-1|TRBV5-4|.|TRBD2
TGTGCCAGCAGCTTCGCAGTACTAGCGGGGGGGCGTAATGAGCAGTTCTTC
CASSFAVLAGGRNEQFF
>TRBJ2-3|TRBV4-3|.|.
TGCGCCAGCAGCCAAGCTATGACAGATACGCAGTATTTT
CASSQAMTDTQYF
>TRBJ2-1|TRBV7-8|once|TRBD2
TGTGCCAGCAGCTTAGCGGGGACTAGCGGTAATGAGCAGTTCTTC
CASSLAGTSGNEQFF
>TRBJ2-7|TRBV9|.|.
TGTGCCAGCAGCGTAGAGGGAGGAGCGGCCTACGAGCAGTACTTC
CASSVEGGAAYEQYF
>TRBJ2-7|TRBV2|.|TRBD1
TGTGCCAGCAGTGAGAACAGGGGATTGGAGCAGTACTTC
CASSENRGLEQYF
>TRBJ2-1|TRBV11-3|.|.
TGTGCCAGCAGCTTGGGCCTTTCCACCAACAATGAGCAGTTCTTC
CASSLGLSTNNEQFF
>TRBJ2-5|TRBV13|.|TRBD1
TGTGCCAGCAGCGGACAGGGCCCGGGGACCCAGTACTTC
CASSGQGPGTQYF
>TRBJ2-7|TRBV5-1|once|TRBD1
TGCGCCAGCAGCTTGGCTACAGGGACAGGTGATCTCTACGAGCAGTACTTC
CASSLATGTGDLYEQYF
>TRBJ1-6|TRBV30|.|.
TGTGCCTGGAGTGTAACCGGGTCACCCCTCCACTTT
CAWSVTGSPLHF
>TRBJ2-1|TRBV5-4|.|TRBD2
TGTGCCAGCAGCTCGGAACTAGCGGGGGAGTACAATGAGCAGTTCTTC
CASSSELAGEYNEQFF
>TRBJ1-5|TRBV15|.|TRBD1
TGTGCCACCAGCAGAGCTGGACAGGGTCATCAGCCCCAGCATTTT
CATSRAGQGHQPQHF
>TRBJ2-7|TRBV30|.|TRBD2
TGTGCCGGGGCGGGAGGGCCGTTCAACGAGCAGTACTTC
CAGAGGPFNEQYF
>TRBJ2-1|TRBV30|.|.
TGTGCCTTCTACAACAGGGCCGAGCAGTTCTTC
CAFYNRAEQFF
>TRBJ1-5|TRBV7-9|.|.
TGTGCCAGCAGCCCGGTAGGGGAAAGTCAGCCCCAGCATTTT
CASSPVGESQPQHF